What follows are 25 T cell receptor beta chains derived from one specimen sequenced in a study of prognosis after radiotherapy for stage I lung cancer. The authors amplified TCR beta CDR3 from genomic DNA using two-round multiplex PCR. Amplification in first-round PCR relied on primers specific to each TRBV and TRBJ gene. Each CDR3 protein gets one entry after TCRdb re-called the multiplex PCR reads with MiXCR. The table includes fewer than 25,000 distinct CDR3 sequences, 26% detected once. Sequences were derived from PBMCs, sampled before or after stereotactic body radiation therapy (not recorded which). These receptors were taken from a donor over 45 with non-small cell lung cancer.

This clonotype was observed at least ten times. This chain links TRBV9 with TRBJ2-1; no reliable D call. The V gene lost 4 bases and the J gene lost 8 bases, with 13 bases spanning the gap. Germline lookup yields CDR1 SGDLS and CDR2 YYNGEE. There are 13 residues in the CDR3. The CDR3 region is CASSPRQLDEQFF. CDR3 DNA: TGTGCCAGCAGCCCGCGCCAGTTAGATGAGCAGTTCTTC.

This clonotype showed up many times. V is TRBV20-1 and J is TRBJ1-1; weak D call: TRBD1 (6 bases). Trimming removed 8 bases from V and 5 bases from J, with 15 bases in between. The CDR3 runs to 12 residues. Germline V lookup: CDR1 DFQATT, CDR2 SNEGSKA (reference sequence). This CDR3 is CSTGRGGTEAFF. The CDR3 nucleotides read TGCAGTACAGGCAGGGGTGGTACTGAAGCTTTCTTT.

The table lists this clonotype with many counts. J is TRBJ2-3 and V is TRBV4-1; D is undetermined. The ends were cut back, 1 base at V and 3 bases at J, with 11 bases in the middle. Germline V lookup: CDR1 MGHRA, CDR2 YSYEKL. The CDR3 has 15 amino acids. The CDR3 here is CASSQVGPGTDTQYF. Written as DNA, the CDR3 is TGCGCCAGCAGCCAAGTCGGGCCTGGTACAGATACGCAGTATTTT.

This clonotype was found many times. The V and J genes are TRBV2 and TRBJ2-7; D remains ambiguous. The length of the CDR3 is 11 residues. The V end was cut by 7 bases, the J end by 3 bases, with 7 bases between. The germline V gene encodes CDR1 SNHLY and CDR2 FYNNEI. Here the CDR3 DNA reads TGTGCCAGCACGTCGGGCTACGAGCAGTACTTC. Its protein is CASTSGYEQYF. Full variable domain (remainder filled in from reference TRBV2 and TRBJ2-7): EPEVTQTPSHQVTQMGQEVILRCVPISNHLYFYWYRQILGQKVEFLVSFYNNEISEKSEIFDDQFSVERPDGSNFTLKIRSTKLEDSAMYFCASTSGYEQYFGPGTRLTVT.

This clonotype was picked up many times. The chain couples TRBV27 to TRBJ1-2, with D tentatively TRBD1 (5 bases). The CDR3 has 15 residues. V was shortened by 0 bases and J by 2 bases, with 10 bases between the two germline ends. CDR1 and CDR2 (germline): MNHEY, SMNVEV (reference sequence). The CDR3 loop is CASSLSYPGNYGYTF. CDR3 nucleotide sequence: TGTGCCAGCAGTTTATCCTATCCAGGGAACTATGGCTACACCTTC.

As regards this clonotype: This likely traces to a read error, being one base from a far larger clone. The chain recombines TRBV6-2 or TRBV6-3 with TRBJ2-1; the D is unclear. Germline V lookup: CDR1 MNHEY, CDR2 SVGEGT. The CDR3 has 14 amino acids. The CDR3 is CASSDSNLYNEQFF. Written as DNA, the CDR3 is TGTGCCAGCAGTGACTCAAATCTCTACAATGAGCAGTTCTTC.

By sample fraction, this clonotype is large. CDR3 nucleotides: TGTGCCAGCAGTCGGCGGGCGGGCACAGATACGCAGTATTTT. Translation gives CASSRRAGTDTQYF. This chain uses TRBV27 with TRBJ2-3; a possible D gene is TRBD2 (5 bases). The CDR3 loop spans 14 amino acids. Per the germline V gene, CDR1 is MNHEY and CDR2 is SMNVEV (reference sequence). V lost 5 bases and J 1 base, leaving 10 bases between the germline ends.

For this clonotype: The junction differs from germline at one of its ends, possibly a read error. The chain is built from TRBV12-3 or TRBV12-4 and TRBJ1-4; D is ambiguous. The CDR3 is made up of 12 amino acids. In DNA, the CDR3 is TGTGCCATCAGTCCGCACGGCGAAAAACTGTTTTTT. It is translated as CAISPHGEKLFF.

This clonotype was seen repeatedly, ten times or more. The rearrangement joins TRBV5-4 to TRBJ2-2; possibly TRBD2 for D (5 bases). Between the trimmed V and J ends, which lost 4 bases and 4 bases, there was a span of 17 bases. CDR1 SGHNT and CDR2 YYREEE come from the germline V gene (reference sequence). The CDR3 consists of 16 residues. The CDR3 DNA follows: TGTGCCAGCAGCCTCCGGGGTTCCGTCGGCACCGGGGAGCTGTTTTTT. Amino acid sequence: CASSLRGSVGTGELFF. Full variable domain (outside the CDR3, taken from reference TRBV5-4 and TRBJ2-2): ETGVTQSPTHLIKTRGQQVTLRCSSQSGHNTVSWYQQALGQGPQFIFQYYREEENGRGNFPPRFSGLQFPNYSSELNVNALELDDSALYLCASSLRGSVGTGELFFGEGSRLTVL.

This clonotype was picked up many times. This chain connects TRBV12-5 to TRBJ2-7, with a possible D match to TRBD2 (6 bases). The germline gives CDR1 LGHNT, CDR2 FRNRAP. The CDR3 has 17 amino acids. V gave up 4 bases and J gave up 5 bases, with 24 bases separating them. CDR3 sequence reads: CASGCNWVPRERDEQYF. The CDR3 DNA is TGTGCTAGTGGTTGCAACTGGGTTCCGCGAGAGCGGGACGAGCAGTACTTC.

This clonotype was found many times. The V and J genes are TRBV6-5 and TRBJ1-3; no clear D. CDR3 size: 15 residues. V lost 3 bases to trimming and J lost 1 base, with 10 bases between them. Germline CDR1 reads MNHEY; CDR2 reads SVGAGI. CDR3 protein: CASSYRIGSGNTIYF. The DNA of the CDR3 is TGTGCCAGCAGTTATCGAATAGGTTCTGGAAACACCATATATTTT.

This clonotype was seen repeatedly, ten times or more. The gene calls are TRBV19 and TRBJ1-1; unclear D gene. The V and J ends lost 3 bases and 4 bases respectively, with 15 bases between them. The CDR3 is 15 amino acids. CDR1 LNHDA and CDR2 SQIVND come from the germline V gene (reference sequence). CDR3 DNA sequence: TGTGCCAGTAGTATGGGGTTACAGATAGGCACTGAAGCTTTCTTT. Translation gives CASSMGLQIGTEAFF.

This clonotype has a count of ten or more. The V call is TRBV19, the J call TRBJ2-1; 9 bases agree with TRBD2. CDR3 length: 15 residues. Germline-derived CDR1 and CDR2 are LNHDA and SQIVND (reference sequence). V lost 3 bases and J lost 5; bases outside the gene matches: 5. CDR3 loop: CASSIGLAGNNEQFF. DNA for the CDR3: TGTGCCAGTAGTATTGGTCTAGCGGGAAACAATGAGCAGTTCTTC.

This clonotype has ten or more counts. The V gene is TRBV24-1, the J gene TRBJ2-5; the D gene could be TRBD1 or TRBD2 (6 bases each). V was trimmed by 4 bases and J by 3 bases, leaving 20 bases between them. CDR1 is KGHDR, CDR2 SFDVKD, per germline. This CDR3 region has 17 residues. For the CDR3, the DNA is TGTGCCACCAGTGACCCGGGGGCAGTAGGGTTCGAAGAGACCCAGTACTTC. Protein sequence: CATSDPGAVGFEETQYF.

This clonotype was picked up many times. This chain links TRBV10-3 with TRBJ2-7; TRBD2 matches 7 bases. Germline assignment: CDR1 ENHRY and CDR2 SYGVKD. The trim removed 3 bases at V and 0 bases at J, leaving 2 bases unmatched. The CDR3 length is 14 residues. The CDR3 nucleotides read TGTGCCATCAGTGACGGGAGGAGCTCCTACGAGCAGTACTTC. This translates into CAISDGRSSYEQYF.

At least ten counts were recorded for this clonotype. This chain links TRBV18 with TRBJ2-3; TRBD1 is a possible D gene (6 bases). Germline loops: CDR1 KGHSH, CDR2 LQKENI. The CDR3 has 15 amino acids. Trimming removed 2 bases from V and 5 bases from J, with 14 bases in between. The CDR3 sequence is CASSPTDRFRDTQYF. The CDR3, as DNA: TGTGCCAGCTCACCAACCGACAGGTTTAGAGATACGCAGTATTTT.

This clonotype was detected many times. The chain recombines TRBV4-3 with TRBJ2-3, with 7 bases fitting TRBD2. This CDR3 has 15 residues. CDR1 is LGHNA and CDR2 is YSLEER in the germline V gene. The J segment lost 0 bases and the V segment lost 4 bases, leaving 4 bases of the junction unmatched. In DNA form, the CDR3 reads TGCGCCAGCAGCCCCTCAGCGGGGAGCACAGATACGCAGTATTTT. Its protein is CASSPSAGSTDTQYF.

The chain recombines TRBV5-1 with TRBJ2-7; D gene ambiguous. The length of the CDR3 is 11 residues. Trimming removed 0 bases at V and 7 bases at J, with 5 bases between. Germline V gives CDR1 SGHRS, CDR2 YFSETQ. The CDR3 DNA reads as TGCGCCAGCAGCTTGGGGGGTGAGCAGTACTTC. It translates to CASSLGGEQYF.

This sequence joins TRBV6-1 and TRBJ1-6, with TRBD1 matching 7 bases. The CDR3 totals 14 residues. J gave up 9 bases and V 10 bases, and 12 bases lay outside the gene matches. In germline, CDR1 is MNHNS, CDR2 SASEGT. CDR3 protein: CAKKRDRDISPLHF. In nucleotides, the CDR3 is TGTGCCAAAAAGAGGGACAGAGATATTTCACCCCTCCACTTT.

With respect to this clonotype: A far larger clone is one nucleotide away, so this likely arose from a read error. V is TRBV6-1 and J is TRBJ1-2; D not resolved. Per the germline V gene, CDR1 is MNHNS and CDR2 is SASEGT. This CDR3 comprises 15 residues. Deletions cut 5 bases from V and 7 bases from J, with 20 bases between. CDR3 DNA sequence: TGTGCCAGCAGTTACCCGTCCCACGGGCGGCGTGGCTACACCTTC. Amino acid sequence: CASSYPSHGRRGYTF.

Many counts were recorded for this clonotype. The chain links TRBV6-4 to TRBJ2-1; possibly TRBD2 for D (6 bases). CDR3 length equals 15 residues. Per germline, CDR1 MRHNA and CDR2 SNTAGT. Trimming cost V 6 bases and J 3 bases, with 15 bases left between them. Here the CDR3 reads CASSATLADYNEQFF. CDR3 nucleotides: TGTGCCAGCAGCGCCACGTTAGCGGACTACAATGAGCAGTTCTTC.

Points on this clonotype: A much larger clone is a single base away; this may be a read error. This chain joins TRBV9 and TRBJ1-5; D is unresolved. The CDR3 extends over 14 amino acids. CDR1 and CDR2 from the germline V gene are SGDLS and YYNGEE. This CDR3 reads CASSVIGSNHPQHF. Written as DNA, the CDR3 is TGTGCCAGCAGCGTAATAGGTAGCAATCATCCCCAGCATTTT.

The chain couples TRBV24-1 to TRBJ1-5; 10 bases line up with TRBD1. CDR3 length: 14 amino acids. Germline lookup yields CDR1 KGHDR and CDR2 SFDVKD. The V segment lost 11 bases and the J segment 7 bases; nucleotides outside the gene matches: 10. DNA of the CDR3: TGTGCCATCAGCGACACGGACAGGGGGCAGCCCCAGCATTTT. It is translated as CAISDTDRGQPQHF.

On this clonotype: A junction end diverges from the germline sequence, so it may reflect a read error. CDR3 nucleotides: TGCAGTGATAGAGATCTCGTTGAGCAGCCGCAGCATTTT. Its translation is CSDRDLVEQPQHF. The rearrangement uses TRBV20-1 and TRBJ1-5; D remains ambiguous. CDR1 and CDR2 (germline): DFQATT, SNEGSKA (reference sequence). There are 13 residues in the CDR3.

This clonotype was picked up many times. V gene TRBV5-4 combines with J gene TRBJ1-2, with 7 bases aligning to TRBD1. The CDR3 sequence is 14 residues long. Germline CDR1 SGHNT, CDR2 YYREEE (reference sequence). The V gene end was trimmed by 2 bases and the J gene end by 4 bases; junction bases not matched to a gene: 5. The CDR3 sequence is CASSFRDSPYGYTF. As DNA, the CDR3 is TGTGCCAGCAGCTTTAGGGACAGTCCCTATGGCTACACCTTC.